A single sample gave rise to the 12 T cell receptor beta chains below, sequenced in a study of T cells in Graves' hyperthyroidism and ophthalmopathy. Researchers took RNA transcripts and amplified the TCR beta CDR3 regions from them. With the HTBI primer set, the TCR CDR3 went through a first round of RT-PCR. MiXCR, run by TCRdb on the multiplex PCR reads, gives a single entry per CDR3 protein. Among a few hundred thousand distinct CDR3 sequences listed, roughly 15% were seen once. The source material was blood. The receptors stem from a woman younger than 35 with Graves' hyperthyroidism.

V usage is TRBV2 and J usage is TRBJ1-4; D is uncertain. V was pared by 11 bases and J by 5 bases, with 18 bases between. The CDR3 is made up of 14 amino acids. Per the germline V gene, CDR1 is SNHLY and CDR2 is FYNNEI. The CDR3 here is CAGTRQAQNEKLFF. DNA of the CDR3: TGTGCCGGCACTCGGCAGGCTCAAAATGAAAAACTGTTTTTT.

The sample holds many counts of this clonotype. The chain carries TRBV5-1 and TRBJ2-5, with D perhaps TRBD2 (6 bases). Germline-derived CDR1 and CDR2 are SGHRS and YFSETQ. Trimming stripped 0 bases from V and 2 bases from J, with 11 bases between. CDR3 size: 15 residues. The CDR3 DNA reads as TGCGCCAGCAGCTTGGAGGAGGGAACACAAGAGACCCAGTACTTC. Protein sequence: CASSLEEGTQETQYF.

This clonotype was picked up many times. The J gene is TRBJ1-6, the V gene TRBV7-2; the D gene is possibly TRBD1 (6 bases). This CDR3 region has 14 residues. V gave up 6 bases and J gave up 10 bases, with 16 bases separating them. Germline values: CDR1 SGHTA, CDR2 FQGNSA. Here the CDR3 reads CASSSQQGGSPLHF. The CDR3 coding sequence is TGTGCCAGCAGTTCCCAACAAGGGGGATCACCCCTCCACTTT.

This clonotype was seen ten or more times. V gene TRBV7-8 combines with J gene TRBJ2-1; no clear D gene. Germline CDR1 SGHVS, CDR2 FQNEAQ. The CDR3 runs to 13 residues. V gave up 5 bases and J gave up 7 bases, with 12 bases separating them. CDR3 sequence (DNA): TGTGCCAGCAGCCGCATGACCCAAAATGAGCAGTTCTTC. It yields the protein CASSRMTQNEQFF.

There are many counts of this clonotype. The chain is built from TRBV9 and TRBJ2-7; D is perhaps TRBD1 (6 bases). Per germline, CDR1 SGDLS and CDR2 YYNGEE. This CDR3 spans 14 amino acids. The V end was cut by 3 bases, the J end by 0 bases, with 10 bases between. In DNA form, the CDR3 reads TGTGCCAGCAGCGCAACAGGGATCTCCTACGAGCAGTACTTC. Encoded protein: CASSATGISYEQYF.

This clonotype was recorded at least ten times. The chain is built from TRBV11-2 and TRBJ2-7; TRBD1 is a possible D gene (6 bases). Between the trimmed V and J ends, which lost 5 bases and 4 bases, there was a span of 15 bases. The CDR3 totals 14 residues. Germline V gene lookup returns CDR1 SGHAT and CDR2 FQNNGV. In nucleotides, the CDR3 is TGTGCCAGCAGCACAAATCCACAGGGTTACGAGCAGTACTTC. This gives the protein CASSTNPQGYEQYF.

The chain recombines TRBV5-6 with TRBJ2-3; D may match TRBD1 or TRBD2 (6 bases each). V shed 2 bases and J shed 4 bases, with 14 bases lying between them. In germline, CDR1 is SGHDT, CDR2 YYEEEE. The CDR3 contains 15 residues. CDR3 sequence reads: CASSLYREEADTQYF. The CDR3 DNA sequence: TGTGCCAGCAGCTTATACAGGGAGGAGGCAGATACGCAGTATTTT.

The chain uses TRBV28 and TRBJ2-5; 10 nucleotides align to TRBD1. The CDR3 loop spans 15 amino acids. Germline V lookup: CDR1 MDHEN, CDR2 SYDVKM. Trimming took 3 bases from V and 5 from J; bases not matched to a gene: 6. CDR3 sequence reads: CASSLTTGGVETQYF. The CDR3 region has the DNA TGTGCCAGCAGTTTGACGACAGGGGGCGTGGAGACCCAGTACTTC. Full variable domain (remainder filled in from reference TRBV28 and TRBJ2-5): DVKVTQSSRYLVKRTGEKVFLECVQDMDHENMFWYRQDPGLGLRLIYFSYDVKMKEKGDIPEGYSVSREKKERFSLILESASTNQTSMYLCASSLTTGGVETQYFGPGTRLLVL.

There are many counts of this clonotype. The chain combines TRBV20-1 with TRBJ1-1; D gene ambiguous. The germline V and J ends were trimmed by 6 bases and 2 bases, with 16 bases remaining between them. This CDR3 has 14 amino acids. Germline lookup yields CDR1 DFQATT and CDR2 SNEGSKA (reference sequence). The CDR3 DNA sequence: TGCAGTGCCCTTCCACCCCCAGATAACACTGAAGCTTTCTTT. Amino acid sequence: CSALPPPDNTEAFF.

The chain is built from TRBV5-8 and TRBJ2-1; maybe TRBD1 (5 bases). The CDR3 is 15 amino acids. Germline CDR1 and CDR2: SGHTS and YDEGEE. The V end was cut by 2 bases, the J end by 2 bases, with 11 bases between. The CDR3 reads CASSLSQGTYNEQFF. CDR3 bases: TGTGCCAGCAGCTTATCTCAGGGAACCTACAATGAGCAGTTCTTC.

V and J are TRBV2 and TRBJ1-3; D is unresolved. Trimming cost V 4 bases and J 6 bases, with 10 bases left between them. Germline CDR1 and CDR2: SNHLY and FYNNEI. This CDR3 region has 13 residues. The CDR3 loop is CASSVWGVNTIYF. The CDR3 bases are TGTGCCAGCAGTGTCTGGGGAGTAAACACCATATATTTT.

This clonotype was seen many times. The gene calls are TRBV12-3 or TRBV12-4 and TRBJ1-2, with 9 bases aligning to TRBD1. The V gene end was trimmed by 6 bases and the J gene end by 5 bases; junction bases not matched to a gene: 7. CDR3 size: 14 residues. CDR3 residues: CASRRQGGAYGYTF. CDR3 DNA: TGTGCCAGCAGAAGACAGGGGGGGGCATATGGCTACACCTTC.